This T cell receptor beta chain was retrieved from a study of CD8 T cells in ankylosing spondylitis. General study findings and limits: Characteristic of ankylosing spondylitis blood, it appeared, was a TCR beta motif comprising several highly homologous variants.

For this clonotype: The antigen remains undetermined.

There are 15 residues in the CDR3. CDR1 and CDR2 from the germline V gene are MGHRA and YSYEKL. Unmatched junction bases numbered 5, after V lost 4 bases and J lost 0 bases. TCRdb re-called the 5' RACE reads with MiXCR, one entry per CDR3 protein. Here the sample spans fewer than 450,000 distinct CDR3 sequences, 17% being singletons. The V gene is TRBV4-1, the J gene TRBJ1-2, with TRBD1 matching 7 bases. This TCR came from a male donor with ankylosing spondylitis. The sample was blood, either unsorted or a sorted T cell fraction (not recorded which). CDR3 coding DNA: TGCGCCAGCAGCCCTGGACAGGCAGCTAACTATGGCTACACCTTC. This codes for CASSPGQAANYGYTF.